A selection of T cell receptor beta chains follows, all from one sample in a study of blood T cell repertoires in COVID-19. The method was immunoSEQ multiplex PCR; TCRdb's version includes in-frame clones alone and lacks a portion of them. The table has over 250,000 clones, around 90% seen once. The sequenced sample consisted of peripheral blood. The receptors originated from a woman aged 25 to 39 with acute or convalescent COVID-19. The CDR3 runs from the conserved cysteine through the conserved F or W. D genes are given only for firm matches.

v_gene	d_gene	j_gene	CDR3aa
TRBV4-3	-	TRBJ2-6	CASSRHSSGANVLTF
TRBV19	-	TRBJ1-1	CASSSGLRGLNTEAFF
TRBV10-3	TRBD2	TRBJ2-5	CAISERKTSGFQETQYF
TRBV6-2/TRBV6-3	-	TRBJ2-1	CASSTGFGEQFF
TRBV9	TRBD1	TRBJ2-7	CASSQGGTGVYEQYF
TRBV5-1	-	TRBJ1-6	CASSLAQRDNSPLHF
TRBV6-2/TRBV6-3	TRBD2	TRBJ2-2	CASSFARTSVNTGELFF
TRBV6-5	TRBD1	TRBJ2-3	CASRWTGSTDTQYF
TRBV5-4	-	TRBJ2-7	CASSLGDTYEQYF
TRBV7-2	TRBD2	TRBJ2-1	CASSKRLAGAYNEQFF
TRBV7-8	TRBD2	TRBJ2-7	CASTEKERDGEQYF
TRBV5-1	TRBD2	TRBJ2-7	CASSLEGLAASYEQYF
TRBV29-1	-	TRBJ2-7	CSVVTGTYEQYF
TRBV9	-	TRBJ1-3	CASGGRDSGNTIYF
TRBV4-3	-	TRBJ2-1	CASSQVTSDNEQFF
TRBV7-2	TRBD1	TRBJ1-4	CASRNRQGGEKLFF
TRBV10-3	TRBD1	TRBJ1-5	CAIRDRDKEPQHF
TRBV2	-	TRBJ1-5	CASSETPGRVNQPQHF
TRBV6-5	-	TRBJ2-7	CASSPRVSYEQYF